One TCR beta chain is described in this entry. The antigen this receptor binds is unknown. No base-level quality is on record; no much larger clone is a single base apart. This specimen comes from a study of blood T cell repertoires in COVID-19 (TCRdb year 2020). Background for the entire study: The collaborator samples originated in the United States, Italy and Spain and spanned the acute and convalescent phases of COVID-19. The material from the prospective study consisted of cDNA or gDNA derived from T cells, B-cell-depleted T cells, or PBMCs. Deeply sampled blood TCRbeta repertoires from subjects exposed to, actively infected with, or recovered from COVID-19 were included in the dataset. The repertoires were released in a freely available public database meant as a resource for research on the immune response to SARS-CoV-2. The samples were drawn from the first 160 participants of the ongoing ImmuneRACE study and from over a thousand subjects provided by 6 global collaborators. The sample metadata nearly always contained a de-identified subject ID, COVID-19 status, age in years and sex. Where available, HLA class I and class II types were taken from metadata supplied by the sample provider and were not determined by assay-based typing. Overall study results and their limits: How much clinical and demographic metadata was included differed by source and by participant, and the metadata was provided uncurated.

TCRbeta CDR3 regions were amplified from genomic DNA by means of the immunoSEQ Assay, a bias-controlled multiplex PCR. On the study's bioinformatics: Within the assay, amplification of reference gene primers was used to estimate how many nucleated cells each sample contained. Sequence reads were collapsed and filtered to measure the absolute abundance of every unique TCRbeta CDR3 rearrangement. For each sample, productive Simpson clonality was calculated as the square root of Simpson's diversity index over productive rearrangements. TCRdb obtained this table from immuneACCESS and retained in-frame rearrangements with V and J assigned. These tables miss some clones; where compared with another copy, unresolved V genes account for less than half of the shortfall, and the remainder is unexplained. V, J and clone size reflect that table, while D and trimming were determined from the DNA. Present in this sample are approximately 76,000 clones, around nine tenths of which were seen just once. Around 2% of the sample is taken by the ten largest.

At the junction V is shortened by 3 bases and J by 2 bases, with 10 bases in between. CDR1 is given as LNHDA and CDR2 as SQIVND, both from the germline V gene (reference sequence). The CDR3 runs 14 amino acids, cysteine and phenylalanine included. Kept here is only the CDR3 DNA, which spans 42 bases and is read in frame from base 1. Collaborating institutions collected whole blood in K2EDTA tubes following their own protocols. For TCRbeta analysis, collaborators shipped samples as frozen whole blood, isolated PBMCs, or DNA extracted from either of those sample types. The sample consisted of peripheral blood. This TCR was recovered from an older woman with acute or convalescent COVID-19. The receptor chain draws on TRBV19 and TRBJ2-5, with no confident D gene call. The bases are TGTGCCAGTAGTATCCAGAGGATACAAGAGACCCAGTACTTC. Translated, this is CASSIQRIQETQYF.